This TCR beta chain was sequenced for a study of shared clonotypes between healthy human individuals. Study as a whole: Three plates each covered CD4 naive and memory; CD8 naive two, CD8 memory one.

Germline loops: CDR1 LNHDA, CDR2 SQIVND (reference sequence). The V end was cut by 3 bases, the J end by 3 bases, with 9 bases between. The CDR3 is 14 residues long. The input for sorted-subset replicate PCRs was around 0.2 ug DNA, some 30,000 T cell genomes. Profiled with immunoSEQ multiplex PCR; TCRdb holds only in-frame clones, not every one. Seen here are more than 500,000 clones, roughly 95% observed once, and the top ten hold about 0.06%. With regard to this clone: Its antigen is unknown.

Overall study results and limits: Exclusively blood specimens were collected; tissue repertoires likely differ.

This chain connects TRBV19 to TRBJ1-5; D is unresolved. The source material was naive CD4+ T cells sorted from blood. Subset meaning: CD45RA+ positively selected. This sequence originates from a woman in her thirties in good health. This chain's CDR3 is CASSILDNNQPQHF. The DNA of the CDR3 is TGTGCCAGTAGTATCCTCGATAACAATCAGCCCCAGCATTTT.